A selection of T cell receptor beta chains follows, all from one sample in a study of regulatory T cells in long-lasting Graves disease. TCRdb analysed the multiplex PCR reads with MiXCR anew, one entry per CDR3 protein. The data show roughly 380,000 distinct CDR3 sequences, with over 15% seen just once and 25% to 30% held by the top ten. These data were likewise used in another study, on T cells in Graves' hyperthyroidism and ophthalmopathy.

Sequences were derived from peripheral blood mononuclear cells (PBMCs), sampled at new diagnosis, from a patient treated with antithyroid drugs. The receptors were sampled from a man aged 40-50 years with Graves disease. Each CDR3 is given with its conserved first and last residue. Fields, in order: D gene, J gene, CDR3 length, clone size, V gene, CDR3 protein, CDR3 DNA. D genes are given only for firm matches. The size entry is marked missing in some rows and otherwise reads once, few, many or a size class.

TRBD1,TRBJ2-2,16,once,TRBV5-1,CASSVKQGASTGELFF,TGCGCCAGCAGCGTCAAACAGGGGGCGAGCACCGGGGAGCTGTTTTTT
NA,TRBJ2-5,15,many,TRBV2,CASSDRGSRGETQYF,TGTGCCAGCAGTGATCGAGGGAGCCGGGGGGAGACCCAGTACTTC
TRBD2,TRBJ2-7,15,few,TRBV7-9,CASSQGLAGSYEQYF,TGTGCCAGCAGCCAGGGACTAGCGGGGTCCTACGAGCAGTACTTC
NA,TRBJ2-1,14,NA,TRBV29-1,CSVVNRDYYNEQFF,TGCAGCGTTGTTAACAGGGACTACTACAATGAGCAGTTCTTC
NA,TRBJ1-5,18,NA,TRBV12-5,CASGLVSLGRVKNQPQHF,TGTGCTAGTGGTTTGGTGAGTTTGGGGAGAGTGAAGAATCAGCCCCAGCATTTT
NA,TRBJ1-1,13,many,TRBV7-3,CASSFDRGAEAFF,TGTGCCAGCAGCTTCGACAGAGGTGCTGAAGCTTTCTTT
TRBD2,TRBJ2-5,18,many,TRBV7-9,CASSFSRVAGDLQETQYF,TGTGCCAGCAGCTTTAGTAGAGTAGCGGGGGACCTCCAAGAGACCCAGTACTTC
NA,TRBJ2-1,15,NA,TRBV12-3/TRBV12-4,CASTATSLGYNEQFF,TGTGCCAGCACCGCGACCAGCCTCGGGTACAATGAGCAGTTCTTC
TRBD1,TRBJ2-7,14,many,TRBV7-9,CASSARDRKYEQYF,TGTGCCAGCAGCGCCCGGGACAGGAAGTACGAGCAGTACTTC
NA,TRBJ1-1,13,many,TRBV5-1,CASSGGAYTEAFF,TGCGCCAGCAGCGGGGGCGCTTACACTGAAGCTTTCTTT
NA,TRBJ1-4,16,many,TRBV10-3,CAISESGGTSNEKLFF,TGTGCCATCAGTGAGTCTGGCGGGACCTCTAATGAAAAACTGTTTTTT
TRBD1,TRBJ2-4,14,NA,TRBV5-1,CASSSGQGAYFTHF,TGCGCCAGCAGCTCGGGACAGGGGGCATATTTCACACACTTC
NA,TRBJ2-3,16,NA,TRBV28,CASRHRGGAYTDTQYF,TGTGCCAGCCGCCACCGAGGGGGGGCCTACACAGATACGCAGTATTTT
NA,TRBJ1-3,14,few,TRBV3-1,CASSQRYSGNTIYF,TGTGCCAGCAGCCAGAGGTACTCTGGAAACACCATATATTTT
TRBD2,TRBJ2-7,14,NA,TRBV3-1,CASSQSGGVYEQYF,TGTGCCAGCAGCCAAAGCGGGGGGGTCTACGAGCAGTACTTC
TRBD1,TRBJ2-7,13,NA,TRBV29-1,CSVFKDRGHEQYF,TGCAGCGTATTCAAGGACAGGGGCCACGAGCAGTACTTC
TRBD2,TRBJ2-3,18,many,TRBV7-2,CASRSSGTSGGMGDTQYF,TGTGCCAGCAGATCGTCCGGGACTAGCGGGGGGATGGGAGATACGCAGTATTTT
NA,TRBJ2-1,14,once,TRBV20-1,CSARDSGGVGEQFF,TGCAGTGCTAGAGATTCGGGGGGCGTCGGTGAGCAGTTCTTC
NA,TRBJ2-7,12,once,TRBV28,CASSQQGPEQYF,TGTGCCAGCAGTCAACAGGGCCCCGAGCAGTACTTC
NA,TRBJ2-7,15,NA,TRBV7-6,CASSSDLHGFYEQYF,TGTGCCAGCAGCTCGGACCTACATGGGTTCTACGAGCAGTACTTC
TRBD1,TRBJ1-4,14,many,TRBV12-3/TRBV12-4,CASSVTGAYEKLFF,TGTGCCAGCAGTGTGACAGGGGCGTATGAAAAACTGTTTTTT
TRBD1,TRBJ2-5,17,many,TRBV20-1,CSARARLGTGVGETQYF,TGCAGTGCTAGAGCAAGGCTCGGGACAGGGGTAGGGGAGACCCAGTACTTC
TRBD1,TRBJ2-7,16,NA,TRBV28,CASILTPGQGAVEQYF,TGTGCCAGCATCTTAACCCCGGGACAGGGGGCGGTTGAGCAGTACTTC
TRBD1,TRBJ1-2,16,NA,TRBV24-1,CATSDSRTGGVYGYTF,TGTGCCACCAGTGACTCAAGGACAGGGGGCGTCTATGGCTACACCTTC
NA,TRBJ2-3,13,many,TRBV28,CASSHPSTDTQYF,TGTGCCAGCAGCCACCCGAGCACAGATACGCAGTATTTT
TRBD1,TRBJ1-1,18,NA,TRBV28,CASSRGRRTGGMGTEAFF,TGTGCCAGCAGCAGGGGGCGTCGGACAGGGGGCATGGGCACTGAAGCTTTCTTT
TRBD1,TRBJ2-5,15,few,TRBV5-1,CASSWTGGLQETQYF,TGCGCCAGCAGCTGGACAGGGGGCCTCCAAGAGACCCAGTACTTC
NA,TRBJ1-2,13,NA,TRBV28,CASSPAGSYGYTF,TGTGCCAGCAGTCCGGCGGGTAGCTATGGCTACACCTTC
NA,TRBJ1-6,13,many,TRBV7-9,CASSFELNSPLHF,TGTGCCAGCAGCTTTGAGCTCAATTCACCCCTCCACTTT
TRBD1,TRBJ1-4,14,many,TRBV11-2,CASSRDSFNEKLFF,TGTGCCAGCAGCCGGGACAGCTTTAATGAAAAACTGTTTTTT
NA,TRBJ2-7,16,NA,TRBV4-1,CASSQVPGFSSYEQYF,TGCGCCAGCAGCCAAGTTCCCGGGTTTAGCTCCTACGAGCAGTACTTC
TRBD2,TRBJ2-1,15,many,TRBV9,CASSVSGGEYNEQFF,TGTGCCAGCAGCGTGAGCGGGGGCGAATACAATGAGCAGTTCTTC
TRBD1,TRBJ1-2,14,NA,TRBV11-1,CASSPYRQGFGYTF,TGTGCCAGCAGCCCTTATCGACAGGGCTTTGGCTACACCTTC
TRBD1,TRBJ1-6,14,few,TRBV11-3,CASSFRDRASPLHF,TGTGCCAGCAGCTTCCGGGACAGGGCTTCACCCCTCCACTTT
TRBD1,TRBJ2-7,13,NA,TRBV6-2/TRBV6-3,CASRTGDKVEQYF,TGTGCCAGCAGGACAGGGGACAAGGTAGAGCAGTACTTC
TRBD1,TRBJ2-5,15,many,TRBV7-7,CASSLGGDRQETQYF,TGTGCCAGCAGCTTAGGAGGGGACAGACAAGAGACCCAGTACTTC
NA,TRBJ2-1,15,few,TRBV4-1,CASSTRVLSYNEQFF,TGCGCCAGCAGCACGCGGGTACTTTCCTACAATGAGCAGTTCTTC
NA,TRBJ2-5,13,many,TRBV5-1,CASSFNGQETQYF,TGCGCCAGCAGCTTTAACGGTCAAGAGACCCAGTACTTC
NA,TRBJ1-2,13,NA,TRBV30,CAWSVYSMDGYTF,TGTGCCTGGAGTGTTTACAGCATGGATGGCTACACCTTC
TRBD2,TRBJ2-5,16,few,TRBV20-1,CSARDWTSGGGETQYF,TGCAGTGCTAGAGATTGGACTAGCGGGGGAGGGGAGACCCAGTACTTC
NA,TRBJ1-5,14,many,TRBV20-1,CSVSDGPSNQPQHF,TGCAGTGTCTCGGACGGGCCTAGCAATCAGCCCCAGCATTTT
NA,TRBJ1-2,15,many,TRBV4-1,CASTETGRPNYGYTF,TGCGCCAGCACCGAAACAGGACGGCCTAACTATGGCTACACCTTC
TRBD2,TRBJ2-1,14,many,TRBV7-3,CASSFGGAGNEQFF,TGTGCCAGCAGCTTCGGGGGGGCGGGGAATGAGCAGTTCTTC
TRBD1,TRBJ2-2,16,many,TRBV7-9,CASRRGGTGDTGELFF,TGTGCCAGCAGACGAGGGGGGACAGGGGACACCGGGGAGCTGTTTTTT
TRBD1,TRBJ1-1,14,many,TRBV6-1,CASREGQGATEAFF,TGTGCCAGCAGGGAGGGACAGGGGGCCACTGAAGCTTTCTTT
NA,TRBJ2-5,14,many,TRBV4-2,CASSQEQFGETQYF,TGTGCCAGCAGCCAAGAACAGTTCGGGGAGACCCAGTACTTC
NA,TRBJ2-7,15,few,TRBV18,CASSPYRASSYEQYF,TGTGCCAGCTCACCTTACAGGGCGAGCTCCTACGAGCAGTACTTC
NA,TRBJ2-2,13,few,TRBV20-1,CSALTIYTGELFF,TGCAGTGCCCTCACGATATACACCGGGGAGCTGTTTTTT
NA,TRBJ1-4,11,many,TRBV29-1,CSVEQGRQLFF,TGCAGCGTTGAACAGGGAAGGCAACTGTTTTTT
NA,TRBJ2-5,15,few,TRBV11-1,CASSLVGGAEETQYF,TGTGCCAGCAGCTTAGTAGGGGGGGCAGAGGAGACCCAGTACTTC
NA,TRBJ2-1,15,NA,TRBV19,CASSIRKSGYNEQFF,TGTGCCAGTAGTATCCGGAAATCTGGTTACAATGAGCAGTTCTTC